This TCR beta chain was identified during a study of naive and memory T cell subsets. The library had UMIs added by 3' ligation of an oligonucleotide to TCR cDNA. Amplification of ligated cDNA took four PCR rounds with SP2 and nested alpha and beta constant primers. TCRdb redid the calling of the 5' RACE reads with MiXCR, one entry per CDR3 protein. In the table there are over 50,000 distinct CDR3 sequences, roughly 7.5% of which are singletons. The CDR3 is 13 amino acids. Looked up from germline, CDR1 is ENHRY and CDR2 is SYGVKD. Remarks on this clonotype: It may be a read error: a sequence one base away is much more abundant.

This sequence originates from a female donor in good health. J is TRBJ2-5 and V is TRBV10-3; 7 positions agree with TRBD1. CDR3 coding DNA: TGTGCCGTCACCCGGGACAGTCGAGAGACCCGGTACTTC. Amino acids: CAVTRDSRETRYF.